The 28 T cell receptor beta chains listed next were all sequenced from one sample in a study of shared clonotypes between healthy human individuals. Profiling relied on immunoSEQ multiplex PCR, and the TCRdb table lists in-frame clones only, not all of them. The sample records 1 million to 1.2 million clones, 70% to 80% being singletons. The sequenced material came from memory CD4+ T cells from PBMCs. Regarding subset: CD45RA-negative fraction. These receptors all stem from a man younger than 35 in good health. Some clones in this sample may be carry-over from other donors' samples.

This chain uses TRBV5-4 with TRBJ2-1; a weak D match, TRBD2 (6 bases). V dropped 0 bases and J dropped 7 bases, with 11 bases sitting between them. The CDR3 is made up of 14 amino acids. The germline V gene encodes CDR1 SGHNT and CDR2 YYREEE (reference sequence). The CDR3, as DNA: TGTGCCAGCAGCTTGGGCGGGGACCGTAATGAGCAGTTCTTC. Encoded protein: CASSLGGDRNEQFF.

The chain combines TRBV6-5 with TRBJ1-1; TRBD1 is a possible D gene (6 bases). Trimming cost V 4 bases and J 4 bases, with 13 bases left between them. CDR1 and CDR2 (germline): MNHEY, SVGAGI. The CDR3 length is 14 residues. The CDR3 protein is CASSWLDRSTEAFF. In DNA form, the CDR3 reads TGTGCCAGCAGTTGGCTGGACAGATCCACTGAAGCTTTCTTT.

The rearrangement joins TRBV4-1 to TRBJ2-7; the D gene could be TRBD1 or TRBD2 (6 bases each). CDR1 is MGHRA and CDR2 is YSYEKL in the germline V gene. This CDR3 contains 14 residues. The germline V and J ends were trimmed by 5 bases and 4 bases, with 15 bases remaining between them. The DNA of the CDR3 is TGCGCCAGCAGCTCTCAGGAGGGGGTATACGAGCAGTACTTC. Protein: CASSSQEGVYEQYF.

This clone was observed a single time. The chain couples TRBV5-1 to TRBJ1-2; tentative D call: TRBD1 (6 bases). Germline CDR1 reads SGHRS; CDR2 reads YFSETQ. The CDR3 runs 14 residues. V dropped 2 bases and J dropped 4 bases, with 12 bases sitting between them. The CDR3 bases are TGCGCCAGCAGCTTCACCGGGACATCCTATGGCTACACCTTC. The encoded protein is CASSFTGTSYGYTF.

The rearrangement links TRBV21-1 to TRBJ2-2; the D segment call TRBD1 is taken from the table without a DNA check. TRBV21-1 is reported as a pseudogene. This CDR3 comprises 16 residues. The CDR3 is CASSNEGQGDTGELFF. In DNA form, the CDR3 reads TGTGCCAGCAGCAACGAGGGACAGGGCGACACCGGGGAGCTGTTTTTT.

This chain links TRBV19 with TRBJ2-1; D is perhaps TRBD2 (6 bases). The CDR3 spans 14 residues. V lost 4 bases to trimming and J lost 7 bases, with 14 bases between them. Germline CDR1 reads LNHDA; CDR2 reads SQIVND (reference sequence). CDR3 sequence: CASSTGTRRNEQFF. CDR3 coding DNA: TGTGCCAGTAGTACCGGGACTCGCCGGAATGAGCAGTTCTTC.

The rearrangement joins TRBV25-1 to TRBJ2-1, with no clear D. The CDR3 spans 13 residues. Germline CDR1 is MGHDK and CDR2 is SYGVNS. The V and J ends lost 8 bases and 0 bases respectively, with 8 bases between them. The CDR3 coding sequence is TGTGCCAGCCGGACGGACTCCTACAATGAGCAGTTCTTC. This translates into CASRTDSYNEQFF.

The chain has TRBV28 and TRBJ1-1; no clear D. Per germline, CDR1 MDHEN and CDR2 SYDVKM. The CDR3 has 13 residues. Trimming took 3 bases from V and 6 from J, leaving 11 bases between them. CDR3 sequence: CASSFPRPPEAFF. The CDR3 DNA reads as TGTGCCAGCAGTTTCCCCAGGCCCCCTGAAGCTTTCTTT.

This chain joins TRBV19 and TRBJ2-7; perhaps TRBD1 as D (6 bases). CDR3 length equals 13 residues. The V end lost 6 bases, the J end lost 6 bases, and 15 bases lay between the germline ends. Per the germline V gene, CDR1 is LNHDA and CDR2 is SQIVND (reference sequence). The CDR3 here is CASRTQGRAEQYF. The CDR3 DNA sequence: TGTGCCAGTAGAACACAGGGTCGGGCCGAGCAGTACTTC.

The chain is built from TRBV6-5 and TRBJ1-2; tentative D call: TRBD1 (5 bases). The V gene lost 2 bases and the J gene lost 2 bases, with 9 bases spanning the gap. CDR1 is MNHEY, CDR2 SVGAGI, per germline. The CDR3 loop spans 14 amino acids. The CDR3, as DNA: TGTGCCAGCAGTTACGGGGGAGTAAACTATGGCTACACCTTC. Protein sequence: CASSYGGVNYGYTF.

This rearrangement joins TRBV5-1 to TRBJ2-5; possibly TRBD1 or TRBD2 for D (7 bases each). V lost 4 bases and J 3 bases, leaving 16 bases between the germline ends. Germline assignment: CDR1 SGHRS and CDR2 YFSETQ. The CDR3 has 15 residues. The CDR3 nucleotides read TGCGCCAGCAGCCTACAGGGGACTAACGAAGAGACCCAGTACTTC. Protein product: CASSLQGTNEETQYF.

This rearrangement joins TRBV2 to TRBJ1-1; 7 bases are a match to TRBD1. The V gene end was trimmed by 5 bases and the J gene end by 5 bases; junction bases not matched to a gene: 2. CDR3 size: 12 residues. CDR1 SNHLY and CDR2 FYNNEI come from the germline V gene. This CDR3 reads CASSPDRTEAFF. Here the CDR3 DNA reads TGTGCCAGCAGTCCGGACAGGACTGAAGCTTTCTTT. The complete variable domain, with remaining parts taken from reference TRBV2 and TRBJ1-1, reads EPEVTQTPSHQVTQMGQEVILRCVPISNHLYFYWYRQILGQKVEFLVSFYNNEISEKSEIFDDQFSVERPDGSNFTLKIRSTKLEDSAMYFCASSPDRTEAFFGQGTRLTVV.

CDR3 bases: TGTGCCAGCAGCGTCGTAGCGGGAGGGGGTAGAGGAGATACGCAGTATTTT. Amino acids: CASSVVAGGGRGDTQYF. The V and J genes are TRBV11-2 and TRBJ2-3; 11 nucleotides align to TRBD2. V dropped 5 bases and J dropped 5; count of bases not matched to a gene: 12. The V gene's germline CDR1 is SGHAT and CDR2 FQNNGV. The length of the CDR3 is 17 residues.

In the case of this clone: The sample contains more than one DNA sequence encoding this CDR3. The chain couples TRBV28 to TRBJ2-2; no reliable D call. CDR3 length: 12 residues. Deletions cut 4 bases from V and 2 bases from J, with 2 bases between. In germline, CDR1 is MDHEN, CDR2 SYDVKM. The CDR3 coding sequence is TGTGCCAGCAGTTCAAACACCGGGGAGCTGTTTTTT. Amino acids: CASSSNTGELFF.

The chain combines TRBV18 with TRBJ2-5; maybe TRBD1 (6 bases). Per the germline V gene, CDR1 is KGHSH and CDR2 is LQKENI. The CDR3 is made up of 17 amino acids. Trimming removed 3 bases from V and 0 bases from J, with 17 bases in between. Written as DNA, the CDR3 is TGTGCCAGCTCACCTTTAATCGCAGGGGTGGACCAAGAGACCCAGTACTTC. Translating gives CASSPLIAGVDQETQYF.

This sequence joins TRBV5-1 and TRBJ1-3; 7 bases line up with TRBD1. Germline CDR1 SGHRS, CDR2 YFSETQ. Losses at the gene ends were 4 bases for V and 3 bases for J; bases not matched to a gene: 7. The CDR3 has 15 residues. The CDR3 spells CASSTRGTGGNTIYF. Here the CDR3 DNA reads TGCGCCAGCAGCACCAGGGGGACGGGTGGAAACACCATATATTTT.

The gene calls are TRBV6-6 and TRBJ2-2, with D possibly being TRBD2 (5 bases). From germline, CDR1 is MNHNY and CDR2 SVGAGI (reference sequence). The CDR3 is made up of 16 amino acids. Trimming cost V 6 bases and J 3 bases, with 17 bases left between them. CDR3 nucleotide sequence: TGTGCCAGCAGCACAACTAGTTTTTTTTACACCGGGGAGCTGTTTTTT. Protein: CASSTTSFFYTGELFF.

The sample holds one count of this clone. The CDR3 spells CASSFLSGGYNEQFF. Here the CDR3 DNA reads TGTGCCAGCAGTTTTTTGAGTGGGGGCTACAATGAGCAGTTCTTC. This chain connects TRBV28 to TRBJ2-1; D may correspond to TRBD1 or TRBD2 (5 bases each). Deletions cut 3 bases from V and 3 bases from J, with 12 bases between. The CDR3 is 15 residues long. Germline V gives CDR1 MDHEN, CDR2 SYDVKM.

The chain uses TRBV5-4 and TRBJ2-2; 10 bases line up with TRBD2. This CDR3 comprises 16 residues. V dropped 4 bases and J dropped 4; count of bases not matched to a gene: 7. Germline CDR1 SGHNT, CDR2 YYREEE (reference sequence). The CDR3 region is CASSNLAGGGTGELFF. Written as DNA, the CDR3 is TGTGCCAGCAGCAACTTAGCGGGAGGTGGCACCGGGGAGCTGTTTTTT.

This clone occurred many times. The CDR3 here is CAWGWGSGTTGNTIYF. In DNA form, the CDR3 reads TGTGCCTGGGGGTGGGGGTCAGGGACAACCGGAAACACCATATATTTT. This chain connects TRBV30 to TRBJ1-3; D possibly corresponds to TRBD1 (6 bases). Trimming took 5 bases from V and 4 from J, leaving 21 bases between them. The CDR3 contains 16 residues. Germline V gene sequence: CDR1 GTSNPN, CDR2 SVGIG (reference sequence).

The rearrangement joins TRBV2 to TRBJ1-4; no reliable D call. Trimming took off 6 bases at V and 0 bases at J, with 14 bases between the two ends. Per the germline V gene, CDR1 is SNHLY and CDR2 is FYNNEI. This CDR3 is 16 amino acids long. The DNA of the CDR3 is TGTGCCAGCAGCTGGATTATATATGCAACTAATGAAAAACTGTTTTTT. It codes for CASSWIIYATNEKLFF.

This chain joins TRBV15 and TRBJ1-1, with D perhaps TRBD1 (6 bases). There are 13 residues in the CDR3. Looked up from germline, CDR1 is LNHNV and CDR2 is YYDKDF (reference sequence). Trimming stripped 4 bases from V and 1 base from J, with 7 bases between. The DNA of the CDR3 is TGTGCCACCAGCAAGGACAGGAACACTGAAGCTTTCTTT. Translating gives CATSKDRNTEAFF.

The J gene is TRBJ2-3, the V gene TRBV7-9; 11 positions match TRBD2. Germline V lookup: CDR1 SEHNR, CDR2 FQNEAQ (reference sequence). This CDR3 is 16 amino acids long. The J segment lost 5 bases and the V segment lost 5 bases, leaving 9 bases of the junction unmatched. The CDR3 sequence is CASSLTSGSLVDTQYF. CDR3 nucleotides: TGTGCCAGCAGCCTAACTAGCGGGAGTTTGGTAGATACGCAGTATTTT. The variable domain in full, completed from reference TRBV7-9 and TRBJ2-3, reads DTGVSQNPRHKITKRGQNVTFRCDPISEHNRLYWYRQTLGQGPEFLTYFQNEAQLEKSRLLSDRFSAERPKGSFSTLEIQRTEQGDSAMYLCASSLTSGSLVDTQYFGPGTRLTVL.

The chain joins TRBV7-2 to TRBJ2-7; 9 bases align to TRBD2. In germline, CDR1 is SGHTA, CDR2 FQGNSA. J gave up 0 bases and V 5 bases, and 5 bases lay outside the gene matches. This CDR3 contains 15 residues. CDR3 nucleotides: TGTGCCAGCAGCCCTAGTAGCGGGAGCTCCTACGAGCAGTACTTC. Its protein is CASSPSSGSSYEQYF.

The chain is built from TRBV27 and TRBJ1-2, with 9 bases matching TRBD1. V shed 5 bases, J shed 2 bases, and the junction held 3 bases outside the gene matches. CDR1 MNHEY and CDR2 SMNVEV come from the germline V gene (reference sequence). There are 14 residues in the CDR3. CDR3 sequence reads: CASSKGQGNYGYTF. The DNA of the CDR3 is TGTGCCAGCAGTAAAGGACAGGGGAACTATGGCTACACCTTC.

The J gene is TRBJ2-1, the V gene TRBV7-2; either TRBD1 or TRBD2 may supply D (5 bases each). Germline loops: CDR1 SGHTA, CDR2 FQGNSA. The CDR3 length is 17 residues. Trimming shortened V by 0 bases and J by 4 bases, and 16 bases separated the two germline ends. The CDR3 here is CASSLAQGGFSYNEQFF. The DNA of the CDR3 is TGTGCCAGCAGCTTAGCGCAGGGCGGGTTCTCGTACAATGAGCAGTTCTTC.

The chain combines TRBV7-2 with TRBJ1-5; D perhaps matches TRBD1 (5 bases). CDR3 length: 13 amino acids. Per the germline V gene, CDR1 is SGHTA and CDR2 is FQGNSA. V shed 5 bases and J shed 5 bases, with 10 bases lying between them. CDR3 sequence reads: CASSGQGHQPQHF. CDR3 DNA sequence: TGTGCCAGCAGCGGGCAGGGTCATCAGCCCCAGCATTTT.

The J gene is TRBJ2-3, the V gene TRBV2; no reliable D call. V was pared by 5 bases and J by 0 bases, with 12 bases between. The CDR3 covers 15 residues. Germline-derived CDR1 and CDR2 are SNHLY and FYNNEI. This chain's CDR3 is CASSLLRTSTDTQYF. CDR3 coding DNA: TGTGCCAGCAGTCTCTTACGTACAAGCACAGATACGCAGTATTTT. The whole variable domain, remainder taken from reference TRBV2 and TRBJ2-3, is EPEVTQTPSHQVTQMGQEVILRCVPISNHLYFYWYRQILGQKVEFLVSFYNNEISEKSEIFDDQFSVERPDGSNFTLKIRSTKLEDSAMYFCASSLLRTSTDTQYFGPGTRLTVL.